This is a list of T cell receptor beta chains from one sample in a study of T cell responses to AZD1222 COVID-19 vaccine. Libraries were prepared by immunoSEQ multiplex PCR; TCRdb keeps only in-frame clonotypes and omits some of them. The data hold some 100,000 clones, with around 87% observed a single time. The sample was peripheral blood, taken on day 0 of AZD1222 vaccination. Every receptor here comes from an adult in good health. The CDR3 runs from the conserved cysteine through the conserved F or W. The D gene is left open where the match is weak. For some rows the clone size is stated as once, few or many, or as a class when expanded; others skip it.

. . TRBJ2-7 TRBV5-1 TGCGCCAGCAGCCCCAGCGGCAGCTCCTACGAGCAGTACTTC CASSPSGSSYEQYF
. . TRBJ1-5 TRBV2 TGTGCCAGCAGTGATGAGAGCAGGGCAGGGAAGCATTTT CASSDESRAGKHF
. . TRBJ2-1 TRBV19 TGTGCCAGTAGTAGGTGGGTGACAGGTGAAGTGGTACGCAATGAGCAGTTCTTC CASSRWVTGEVVRNEQFF
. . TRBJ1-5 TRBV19 TGTGCCAGTTACTCAGGCAATCAGCCCCAGCATTTT CASYSGNQPQHF
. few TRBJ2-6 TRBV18 TGTGCCAGCTCACCTCGAGATCCAAGGGGTGGTGGGGCCAACGTCCTGACTTTC CASSPRDPRGGGANVLTF
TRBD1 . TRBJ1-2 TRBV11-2 TGTGCCAGCAGCTTACCGGGACAGGGCTCAGAAGATGGCTACACCTTC CASSLPGQGSEDGYTF
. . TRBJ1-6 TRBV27 TGTGCCAGCAGTTTTGGCAGGGGCCTGGGGTCACCCCTCCACTTT CASSFGRGLGSPLHF
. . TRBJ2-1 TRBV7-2 TGTGCCAGCAGCTCCGCGGGGGCCCTCTACAATGAGCAGTTCTTC CASSSAGALYNEQFF
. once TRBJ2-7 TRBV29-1 TGCAGCGTTGCTTGGGGGGCCGGGAGTTCCTACGAGCAGTACTTC CSVAWGAGSSYEQYF
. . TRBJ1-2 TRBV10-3 TGTGCCATCAGTGGGGCGGGGGAGAATTATGGCTACACCTTC CAISGAGENYGYTF
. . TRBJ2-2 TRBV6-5 TGTGCCAGCAGTTACTTACAGGGTGCCGGGGAGCTGTTTTTT CASSYLQGAGELFF
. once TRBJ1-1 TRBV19 TGTGCCAGTAGTCAGGGTGTCCCTCTACCCCCTTTCTTT CASSQGVPLPPFF
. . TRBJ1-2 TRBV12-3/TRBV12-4 TGTGCCAGCAGTTTTGTACAGGGCGAGATAGTCACCTTC CASSFVQGEIVTF
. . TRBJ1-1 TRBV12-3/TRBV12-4 TGTGCCAGCAGCCCCGAGGCGAGGGAGTCGGCTTTCTTT CASSPEARESAFF
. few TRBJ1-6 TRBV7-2 TGTGCCAGCAGCATCGACACAGGGTCTTCACCCCTCCACTTT CASSIDTGSSPLHF
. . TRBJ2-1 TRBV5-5 TGTGCCAGCAGCTTGGTGGTGGGTTCCTACAATGAGCAGTTCTTC CASSLVVGSYNEQFF
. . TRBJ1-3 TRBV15 TGTGCCACCAGCAGAGATCGGGGGGAAACTGGAAACACCATATATTTT CATSRDRGETGNTIYF
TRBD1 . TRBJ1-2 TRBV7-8 TGTGCCAGCAGCCCTCCTCCGGGACAGGGGCGCTACACCTTC CASSPPPGQGRYTF